Listed below are T cell receptor beta chains from one sample, sequenced in a study of blood T cell repertoires in COVID-19. Produced via immunoSEQ multiplex PCR; TCRdb's table is partial and in-frame only. The sample records approximately 250,000 clones, around 88% being singletons. The sequencing sample was made of PBMCs or T cells enriched from blood (not recorded which). These receptor sequences come from a woman in her 30s who had recovered from COVID-19. CDR3s include the opening cysteine and the closing phenylalanine or tryptophan. A D gene is named only where the DNA matches it firmly. Expanded clones get a size class; other rows say once, few or many, or leave the size out.

j_call | v_call | clone_size | d_call | cdr3_nt | cdr3_aa
TRBJ2-3 | TRBV18 | - | TRBD2 | TGTGCCAGCTCACCACGTAGCGGGACCCCCCCAGATACGCAGTATTTT | CASSPRSGTPPDTQYF
TRBJ1-1 | TRBV28 | - | TRBD1 | TGTGCCAGCAGTCTTCGATACAGGGGATTAAGAAGAAGGTACACTGAAGCTTTCTTT | CASSLRYRGLRRRYTEAFF
TRBJ1-2 | TRBV7-2 | - | - | TGTGCCAGCAGCCCAGGCCCGGGGGGAAGCTATGGAGGCTACACCTTC | CASSPGPGGSYGGYTF
TRBJ2-7 | TRBV10-2 | once | TRBD2 | TGCGCCAGCAGGGAACTAGCGGGAGGGCCGGGCTACGAGCAGTACTTC | CASRELAGGPGYEQYF
TRBJ1-1 | TRBV29-1 | - | - | TGCAGCGTGACAGGAAAGTACGCGAACACTGAAGCTTTCTTT | CSVTGKYANTEAFF
TRBJ2-7 | TRBV19 | few | TRBD1 | TGTGCCAGTAGTATTGGAGCAGGGGGCCACGAGCAGTACTTC | CASSIGAGGHEQYF
TRBJ2-1 | TRBV9 | - | TRBD2 | TGTGCCAGCAGCGTAGAAGGGCGGGGGTCCTACAATGAGCAGTTCTTC | CASSVEGRGSYNEQFF
TRBJ2-7 | TRBV6-5 | - | - | TGTGCCAGCACCCTTTTTGGTCTAGAATCCTACGAGCAGTACTTC | CASTLFGLESYEQYF
TRBJ1-6 | TRBV30 | - | TRBD1 | TGTGCCTGGAACCATTGGACAGGGCCTGATAATTCACCCCTCCACTTT | CAWNHWTGPDNSPLHF
TRBJ2-1 | TRBV29-1 | - | - | TGCAGCGCCACCCTCGACTCCCCCGGGTCACGAGCTGAGCAGTTCTTC | CSATLDSPGSRAEQFF